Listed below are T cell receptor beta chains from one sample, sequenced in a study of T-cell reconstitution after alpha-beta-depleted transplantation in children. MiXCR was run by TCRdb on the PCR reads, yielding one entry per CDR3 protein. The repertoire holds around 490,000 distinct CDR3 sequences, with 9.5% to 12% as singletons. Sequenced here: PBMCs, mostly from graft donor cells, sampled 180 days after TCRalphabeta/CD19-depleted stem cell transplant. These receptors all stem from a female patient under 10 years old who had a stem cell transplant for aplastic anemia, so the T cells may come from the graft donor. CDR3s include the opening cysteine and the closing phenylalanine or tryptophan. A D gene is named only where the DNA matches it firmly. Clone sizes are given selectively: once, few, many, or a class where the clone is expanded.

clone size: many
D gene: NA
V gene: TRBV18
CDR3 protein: CASSPQVSTDTQYF

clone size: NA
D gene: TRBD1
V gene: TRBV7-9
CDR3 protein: CASSLGLARGQDQPQHF

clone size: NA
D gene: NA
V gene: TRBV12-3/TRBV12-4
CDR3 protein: CASSLGPGQLINTEAFF

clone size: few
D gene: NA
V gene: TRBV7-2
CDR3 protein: CASSTWGAHQPQHF

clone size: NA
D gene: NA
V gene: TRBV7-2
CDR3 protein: CASSLAGASSGANVLTF

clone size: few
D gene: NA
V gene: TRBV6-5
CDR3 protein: CASSYSAVLDEQFF

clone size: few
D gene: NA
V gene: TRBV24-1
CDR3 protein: CATSDLGQSYGYTF

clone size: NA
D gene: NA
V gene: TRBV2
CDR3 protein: CASSEEGGGQPQHF

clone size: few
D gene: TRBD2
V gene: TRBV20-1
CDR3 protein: CSATGTVTSGRAREQFF

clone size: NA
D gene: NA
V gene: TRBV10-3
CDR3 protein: CAISDYGRYNEQFF

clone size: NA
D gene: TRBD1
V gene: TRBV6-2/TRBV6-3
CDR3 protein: CASSYWPGQGVNQPQHF

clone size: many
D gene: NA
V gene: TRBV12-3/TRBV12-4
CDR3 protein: CASSPSGANVLTF

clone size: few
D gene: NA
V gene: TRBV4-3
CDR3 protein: CASSEPGAVADTQYF

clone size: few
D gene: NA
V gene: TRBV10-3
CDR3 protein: CAISDGGSTEAFF

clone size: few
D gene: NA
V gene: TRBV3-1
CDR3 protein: CASSQVNDGYGYTF

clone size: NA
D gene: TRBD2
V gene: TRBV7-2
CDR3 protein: CASSSDSGIKNIQYF

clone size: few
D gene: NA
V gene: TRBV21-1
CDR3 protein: CASQANPLAGERRETQYF

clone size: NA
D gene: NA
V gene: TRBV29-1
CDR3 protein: CSVEKQNTEAFF

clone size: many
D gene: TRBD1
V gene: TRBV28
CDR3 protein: CASSLGQRNQPQHF

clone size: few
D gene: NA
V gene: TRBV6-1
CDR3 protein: CASSDTPAAGELFF

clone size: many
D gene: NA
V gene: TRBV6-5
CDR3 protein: CASSYGVNTDTQYF

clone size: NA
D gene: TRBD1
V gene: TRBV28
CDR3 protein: CASTGQGLTYEQYF

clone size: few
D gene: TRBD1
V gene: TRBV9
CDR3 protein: CASSEGPGTENSPLHF

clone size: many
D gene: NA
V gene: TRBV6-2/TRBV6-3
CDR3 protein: CASSYRTGGLSGNPQTDTQYF

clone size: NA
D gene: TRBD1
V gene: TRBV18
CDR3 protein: CASFTFAGGRKTQYF

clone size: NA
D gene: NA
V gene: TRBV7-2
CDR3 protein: CASSLRGHLTDTQYF

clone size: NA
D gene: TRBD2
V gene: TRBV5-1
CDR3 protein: CASSLLSSGDHEQFF

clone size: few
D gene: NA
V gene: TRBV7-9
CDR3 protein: CASSPSDSPNYGYTF

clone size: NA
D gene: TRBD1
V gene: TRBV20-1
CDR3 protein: CSASDRVYGYTF

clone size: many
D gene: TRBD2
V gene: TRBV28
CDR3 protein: CASTGSGRPGETQYF

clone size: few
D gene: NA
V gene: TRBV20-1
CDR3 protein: CSAMRSSGANVLTF

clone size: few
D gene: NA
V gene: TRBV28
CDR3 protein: CASSAPLAPQYF

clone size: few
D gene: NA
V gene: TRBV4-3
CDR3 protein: CASSQDSGYSNQPQHF

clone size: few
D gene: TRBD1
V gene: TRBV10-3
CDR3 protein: CAITAGQGVSNTIYF

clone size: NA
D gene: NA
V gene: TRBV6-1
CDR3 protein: CASGRKLASGNTIYF